The 10 T cell receptor beta chains below come from one sample, sequenced in a study of T cells in Graves' hyperthyroidism and ophthalmopathy. RNA transcripts were the template for amplifying TCR beta CDR3 regions. During a first-round RT-PCR of the TCR CDR3, the HTBI primer set was used. Using its own MiXCR run on the multiplex PCR reads, TCRdb lists one record per CDR3 protein. Among about 400,000 distinct CDR3 sequences, 15% to 19% were seen once, and the ten largest hold roughly a quarter. Material: blood. The receptor set was obtained from a woman aged 18-29 years with Graves' hyperthyroidism that later progressed to Graves' ophthalmopathy.

At least ten counts were recorded for this clonotype. The rearrangement joins TRBV3-1 to TRBJ2-1; possible D gene TRBD2, 5 bases. Germline lookup yields CDR1 LGHDT and CDR2 YNNKEL (reference sequence). This CDR3 contains 16 residues. Trimming pared 0 bases from V and 6 bases from J, leaving 15 bases between. In DNA form, the CDR3 reads TGTGCCAGCAGCCAAGACCTCTTAGAGCGGCCCAATGAGCAGTTCTTC. This gives the protein CASSQDLLERPNEQFF.

Many counts were recorded for this clonotype. The DNA for the CDR3 is TGTGCCAGCAGCCCTACCGGACAGGGGGGAGCTGAAGCTTTCTTT. This codes for CASSPTGQGGAEAFF. This chain joins TRBV3-1 and TRBJ1-1; 10 bases line up with TRBD1. After removal of 4 bases from V and 6 bases from J, the junction contained 8 bases not matched to a gene. Germline V gene lookup returns CDR1 LGHDT and CDR2 YNNKEL (reference sequence). The CDR3 totals 15 residues.

This clonotype was recorded at least ten times. The V and J genes are TRBV27 and TRBJ1-2, with D unclear. From germline, CDR1 is MNHEY and CDR2 SMNVEV (reference sequence). The CDR3 length is 12 residues. V was clipped by 4 bases and J by 4 bases, with 7 bases between them. The CDR3 loop is CASSSSGYGYTF. For the CDR3, the DNA is TGTGCCAGCAGTTCTAGCGGCTATGGCTACACCTTC.

Ten or more counts support this clonotype. The rearrangement joins TRBV3-1 to TRBJ1-3, with 7 bases aligning to TRBD1. V gave up 0 bases and J gave up 7 bases; unmatched junction bases: 6. CDR3 length: 15 residues. Germline assignment: CDR1 LGHDT and CDR2 YNNKEL (reference sequence). CDR3 sequence: CASSQELTGRNTIYF. The CDR3 DNA sequence: TGTGCCAGCAGCCAAGAACTGACAGGGAGGAACACCATATATTTT.

There are a few counts of this clonotype. The CDR3 region has the DNA TGTGCCAGCAGCCTAGATCGGTCTCCCGGCTACACCTTC. Amino acids: CASSLDRSPGYTF. This chain uses TRBV5-6 with TRBJ1-2; unclear D gene. Per the germline V gene, CDR1 is SGHDT and CDR2 is YYEEEE. This CDR3 is 13 amino acids long. V lost 4 bases and J lost 8, with 15 bases in between.

The chain has TRBV2 and TRBJ2-7; no clear D. This CDR3 spans 20 amino acids. Trimming pared 5 bases from V and 0 bases from J, leaving 29 bases between. Germline V gives CDR1 SNHLY, CDR2 FYNNEI. CDR3 residues: CASSHEGSDSHTPFSYEQYF. The CDR3 coding sequence is TGTGCCAGCAGTCACGAAGGGTCAGACTCCCATACTCCCTTCTCCTACGAGCAGTACTTC. Using reference TRBV2 and TRBJ2-7 for the parts outside the CDR3, the full variable domain is EPEVTQTPSHQVTQMGQEVILRCVPISNHLYFYWYRQILGQKVEFLVSFYNNEISEKSEIFDDQFSVERPDGSNFTLKIRSTKLEDSAMYFCASSHEGSDSHTPFSYEQYFGPGTRLTVT.

This clonotype was picked up many times. V gene TRBV2 combines with J gene TRBJ2-3; 8 positions match TRBD2. Germline V gene lookup returns CDR1 SNHLY and CDR2 FYNNEI. V was clipped by 7 bases and J by 1 base; unmatched bases: 10. The CDR3 is 16 amino acids. The CDR3 DNA follows: TGTGCCAGCAACCCAGCCGGGGGGGCCCGCACAGATACGCAGTATTTT. Translating it yields CASNPAGGARTDTQYF.

This clonotype has a count of ten or more. This chain links TRBV27 with TRBJ2-1; 7 bases match TRBD2. The V gene's germline CDR1 is MNHEY and CDR2 SMNVEV (reference sequence). The ends lost 3 bases at V and 5 bases at J; junction bases unmatched: 16. The CDR3 runs to 18 residues. Here the CDR3 reads CASSFLSTGLAEHNEQFF. In DNA, the CDR3 is TGTGCCAGCAGTTTTCTTAGCACGGGCCTAGCGGAACACAATGAGCAGTTCTTC.

V and J are TRBV6-5 and TRBJ1-4; TRBD1 matches at 7 bases. The V gene end was trimmed by 4 bases and the J gene end by 0 bases; junction bases not matched to a gene: 5. This CDR3 has 16 amino acids. Germline V CDR1 and CDR2: MNHEY, SVGAGI. CDR3 amino acids: CASSLGQAPTNEKLFF. The CDR3 nucleotides are TGTGCCAGCAGTTTAGGACAGGCCCCAACTAATGAAAAACTGTTTTTT.

V usage is TRBV2 and J usage is TRBJ2-2; no reliable D call. From germline, CDR1 is SNHLY and CDR2 FYNNEI. The CDR3 spans 15 residues. Trimming shortened V by 1 base and J by 4 bases, and 10 bases separated the two germline ends. CDR3 protein: CASSEGGMVTGELFF. DNA of the CDR3: TGTGCCAGCAGTGAAGGTGGGATGGTCACCGGGGAGCTGTTTTTT.